These 21 T cell receptor beta chains were all obtained from the same sample, sequenced in a study of post-analysis software for immune sequencing data. Study-wide results and limits: Compared with controls, patients had more of about 5 TRBV segments, including TRBV5-6, TRBV5-1 and TRBV20-1.

Their cognate antigens are unknown. Unique molecular identifiers were carried by the TCR beta cDNA libraries. TCRdb re-derived calls from the PCR reads in MiXCR, one entry per CDR3 protein. The table shows hundreds of thousands of distinct CDR3 sequences, with 44% occurring only once. Material for sequencing was blood. Receptor source: a girl under 18 with multiple sclerosis.

As DNA, the CDR3 is TGTGCCACCCACCCATCCGGGACAGGGGAACAGCCCCAGCATTTT. Translating it yields CATHPSGTGEQPQHF. This chain joins TRBV10-3 and TRBJ1-5, with 10 bases that match TRBD1. V was clipped by 10 bases and J by 7 bases; unmatched bases: 13. The CDR3 sequence is 15 residues long. CDR1 is ENHRY, CDR2 SYGVKD, per germline.

V usage is TRBV7-9 and J usage is TRBJ2-7; D remains ambiguous. The J call may not be correct, given that the DNA end is closer to TRBJ2-5. Per germline, CDR1 SEHNR and CDR2 FQNEAQ (reference sequence). The CDR3 is 12 residues long. CDR3 sequence (DNA): TGTGCCAGCAGCTCTGCCGGAGTGACCCAGTACTTC. Encoded protein: CASSSAGVTQYF.

V is TRBV6-5 and J is TRBJ1-2; perhaps TRBD1 as D (6 bases). This CDR3 has 14 amino acids. CDR1 is MNHEY, CDR2 SVGAGI, per germline. V lost 6 bases to trimming and J lost 2 bases, with 13 bases between them. The CDR3 is CASSPPQGNYGYTF. The CDR3 DNA sequence: TGTGCCAGCAGCCCCCCGCAGGGGAACTATGGCTACACCTTC.

The rearrangement uses TRBV7-6 and TRBJ2-3; the D gene is possibly TRBD2 (6 bases). The germline V gene encodes CDR1 SGHVS and CDR2 FNYEAQ. The CDR3 runs 16 residues. V lost 5 bases and J 6 bases, leaving 21 bases between the germline ends. For the CDR3, the DNA is TGTGCCAGCAGCCCGACCTCGGCGGGATGGTCGGATACGCAGTATTTT. Protein product: CASSPTSAGWSDTQYF. Drawing the rest from reference TRBV7-6 and TRBJ2-3, the complete variable domain is GAGVSQSPRYKVTKRGQDVALRCDPISGHVSLYWYRQALGQGPEFLTYFNYEAQQDKSGLPNDRFSAERPEGSISTLTIQRTEQRDSAMYRCASSPTSAGWSDTQYFGPGTRLTVL.

About this clonotype: Since the CDR3 does not end with the conserved phenylalanine or tryptophan, this likely comes from a read error. The CDR3 loop reads CATSDYRTGLETQYL. The CDR3, as DNA: TGTGCCACCAGTGATTATCGGACAGGCCTGGAGACCCAGTACTTA. The rearrangement joins TRBV24-1 to TRBJ2-5; 7 nucleotides match TRBD1. The CDR3 covers 15 residues. CDR1 and CDR2 (germline): KGHDR, SFDVKD. With 2 bases clipped from V and 5 bases from J, the junction kept 7 bases outside the gene matches.

The J gene is TRBJ2-6, the V gene TRBV27, with a weak D call TRBD2 (6 bases). The germline V gene encodes CDR1 MNHEY and CDR2 SMNVEV (reference sequence). Trimming left V 3 bases short and J 4 bases short, with 16 bases between. The CDR3 totals 17 residues. DNA of the CDR3: TGTGCCAGCAGTTTGGAGGGGACGCGGCGGGGGGCCAACGTCCTGACTTTC. Residues: CASSLEGTRRGANVLTF.

This clonotype was picked up a small number of times. J is TRBJ2-7 and V is TRBV7-9; D tentatively reads TRBD1 or TRBD2 (5 bases each). The V end was cut by 5 bases, the J end by 7 bases, with 27 bases between. This CDR3 spans 17 amino acids. CDR1 and CDR2 from the germline V gene are SEHNR and FQNEAQ (reference sequence). CDR3 DNA sequence: TGTGCCAGCAGCCCGGACCGGGACGGGGAAGGGTGGAAGGAGCAGTACTTC. Protein product: CASSPDRDGEGWKEQYF.

This chain links TRBV12-3 or TRBV12-4 with TRBJ2-7; D is perhaps TRBD1 or TRBD2 (5 bases each). CDR3 size: 13 residues. The ends were cut back, 1 base at V and 4 bases at J, with 8 bases in the middle. The CDR3 bases are TGTGCCAGCAGTTTAGTGGGGGAATACGAGCAGTACTTC. Its protein product is CASSLVGEYEQYF.

The chain carries TRBV29-1 and TRBJ2-5, with a possible D match to TRBD2 (5 bases). Trimming pared 0 bases from V and 1 base from J, leaving 9 bases between. CDR3 length equals 14 residues. Germline values: CDR1 SQVTM, CDR2 ANQGSEA. CDR3 bases: TGCAGCGTTGAAGACCGGGATTTCCAAGAGACCCAGTACTTC. Translated, it gives CSVEDRDFQETQYF.

This clonotype was observed a few times. CDR3 sequence: CASSDAGYSYEQYF. The CDR3 DNA is TGTGCCAGCAGTGACGCGGGTTACTCCTACGAGCAGTACTTC. The J gene is TRBJ2-7, the V gene TRBV9; possibly TRBD2 for D (5 bases). The CDR3 has 14 residues. The V gene lost 5 bases and the J gene lost 0 bases, with 12 bases spanning the gap. Germline loops: CDR1 SGDLS, CDR2 YYNGEE. The complete variable domain, with remaining parts taken from reference TRBV9 and TRBJ2-7, reads DSGVTQTPKHLITATGQRVTLRCSPRSGDLSVYWYQQSLDQGLQFLIQYYNGEERAKGNILERFSAQQFPDLHSELNLSSLELGDSALYFCASSDAGYSYEQYFGPGTRLTVT.

This chain uses TRBV12-3 or TRBV12-4 with TRBJ2-1; the match to TRBD2 covers 8 bases. The CDR3 spans 14 residues. The trim removed 4 bases at V and 9 bases at J, leaving 8 bases unmatched. CDR3 protein: CASSCEAGGLEQFF. CDR3 DNA sequence: TGTGCCAGCAGTTGCGAGGCGGGAGGACTTGAGCAGTTCTTC.

This clonotype was picked up one time. The CDR3 spells CASSIISGTSYEQYF. CDR3 nucleotides: TGTGCCAGTAGTATCATATCCGGGACCTCCTACGAGCAGTACTTC. The chain links TRBV19 to TRBJ2-7; D could derive from TRBD1 or TRBD2 (5 bases each). The CDR3 length is 15 residues. Deletions cut 3 bases from V and 0 bases from J, with 12 bases between. Looked up from germline, CDR1 is LNHDA and CDR2 is SQIVND (reference sequence).

The V call is TRBV4-1, the J call TRBJ2-1; the D gene is possibly TRBD2 (5 bases). This CDR3 region has 17 residues. Germline values: CDR1 MGHRA, CDR2 YSYEKL. Trimming removed 0 bases at V and 7 bases at J, with 19 bases between. The CDR3 DNA reads as TGCGCCAGCAGCCAAGATAGGCTAGCCCCGACCAAGAATGAGCAGTTCTTC. The encoded protein is CASSQDRLAPTKNEQFF.

This chain uses TRBV10-3 with TRBJ2-5; 12 bases fit TRBD1. The CDR3 totals 15 residues. V was clipped by 6 bases and J by 0 bases; unmatched bases: 2. Germline V lookup: CDR1 ENHRY, CDR2 SYGVKD. The CDR3: CAIRGDRGHQETQYF. The DNA of the CDR3 is TGTGCCATCAGGGGGGACAGGGGGCACCAAGAGACCCAGTACTTC.

The V call is TRBV5-1, the J call TRBJ1-2; 12 bases align to TRBD1. The CDR3 consists of 16 residues. Germline loops: CDR1 SGHRS, CDR2 YFSETQ. Germline trimming cut 4 bases from V and 4 bases from J; bases unmatched to any gene: 8. CDR3 region: CASSAGQGAHVYGYTF. The DNA for the CDR3 is TGCGCCAGCAGCGCGGGACAGGGGGCTCATGTCTATGGCTACACCTTC.

This clonotype was seen a few times. In nucleotides, the CDR3 is TGTGCCAGCAGTCAATTCCGACAGGGATTCAATCAGCCCCAGCATTTT. As protein: CASSQFRQGFNQPQHF. The chain couples TRBV28 to TRBJ1-5; 7 bases are a match to TRBD1. There are 16 residues in the CDR3. The germline CDR1 and CDR2 sequences are MDHEN and SYDVKM. The J segment lost 3 bases and the V segment lost 5 bases, leaving 10 bases of the junction unmatched.

The CDR3 nucleotides read TGTGCCAGCAGCCAAGATTCGGCCCTCTCCTACAATGAGCAGTTCTTC. Its protein product is CASSQDSALSYNEQFF. V and J are TRBV3-1 and TRBJ2-1; D is undetermined. Trimming removed 0 bases at V and 0 bases at J, with 9 bases between. The CDR3 consists of 16 residues. Per germline, CDR1 LGHDT and CDR2 YNNKEL (reference sequence).

The table lists this clonotype with a few counts. The chain recombines TRBV3-1 with TRBJ2-7, with 8 bases identical to TRBD2. The CDR3 is 13 amino acids. The ends lost 7 bases at V and 2 bases at J; junction bases unmatched: 4. Germline-derived CDR1 and CDR2 are LGHDT and YNNKEL (reference sequence). Here the CDR3 DNA reads TGTGCCAGCAACCAGCGGGGGACCTACGAGCAGTACTTC. Amino acid sequence: CASNQRGTYEQYF.

CDR3 sequence (DNA): TGTGCCAGCAGCCGAGTCGGACAGGGCTATAGCAATCAGCCCCAGCATTTT. It codes for CASSRVGQGYSNQPQHF. V gene TRBV6-1 combines with J gene TRBJ1-5; 8 bases map to TRBD1. The CDR3 extends over 17 amino acids. CDR1 is MNHNS and CDR2 is SASEGT in the germline V gene. V shed 6 bases, J shed 0 bases, and the junction held 10 bases outside the gene matches.

This clonotype turned up a few times. V and J are TRBV10-3 and TRBJ1-1; D may be TRBD1 (5 bases). The germline V gene has CDR1 ENHRY and CDR2 SYGVKD. The CDR3 length is 14 residues. V gave up 6 bases and J gave up 5 bases, with 16 bases separating them. DNA of the CDR3: TGTGCCATCAGCCGATGGCAGGGAGAAACTGAAGCTTTCTTT. The encoded protein is CAISRWQGETEAFF.

This rearrangement joins TRBV12-3 or TRBV12-4 to TRBJ2-1; TRBD2 matches 7 bases. The V segment lost 8 bases and the J segment 8 bases; nucleotides outside the gene matches: 9. The CDR3 runs to 13 residues. The CDR3 is CASWPSGADEQFF. The CDR3 DNA follows: TGTGCCAGCTGGCCTAGCGGCGCGGATGAGCAGTTCTTC.